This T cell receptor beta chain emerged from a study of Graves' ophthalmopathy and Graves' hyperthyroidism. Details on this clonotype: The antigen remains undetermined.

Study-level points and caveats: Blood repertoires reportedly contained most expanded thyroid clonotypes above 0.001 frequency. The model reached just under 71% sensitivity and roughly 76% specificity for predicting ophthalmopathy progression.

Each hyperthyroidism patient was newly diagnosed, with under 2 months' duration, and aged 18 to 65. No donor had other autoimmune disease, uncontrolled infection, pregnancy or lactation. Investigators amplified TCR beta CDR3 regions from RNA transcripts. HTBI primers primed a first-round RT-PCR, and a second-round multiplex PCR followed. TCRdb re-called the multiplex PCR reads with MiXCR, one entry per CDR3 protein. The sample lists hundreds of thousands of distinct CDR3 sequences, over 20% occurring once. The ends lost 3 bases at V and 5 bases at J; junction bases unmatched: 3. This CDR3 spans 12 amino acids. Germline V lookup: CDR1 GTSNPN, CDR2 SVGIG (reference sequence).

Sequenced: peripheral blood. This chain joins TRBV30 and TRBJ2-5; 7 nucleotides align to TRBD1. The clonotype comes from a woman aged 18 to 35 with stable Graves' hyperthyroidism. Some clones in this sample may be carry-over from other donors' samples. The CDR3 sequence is CAWRGQWETQYF. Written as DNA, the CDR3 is TGTGCCTGGAGGGGACAGTGGGAGACCCAGTACTTC. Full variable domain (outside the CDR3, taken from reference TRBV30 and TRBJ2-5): SQTIHQWPATLVQPVGSPLSLECTVEGTSNPNLYWYRQAAGRGLQLLFYSVGIGQISSEVPQNLSASRPQDRQFILSSKKLLLSDSGFYLCAWRGQWETQYFGPGTRLLVL.